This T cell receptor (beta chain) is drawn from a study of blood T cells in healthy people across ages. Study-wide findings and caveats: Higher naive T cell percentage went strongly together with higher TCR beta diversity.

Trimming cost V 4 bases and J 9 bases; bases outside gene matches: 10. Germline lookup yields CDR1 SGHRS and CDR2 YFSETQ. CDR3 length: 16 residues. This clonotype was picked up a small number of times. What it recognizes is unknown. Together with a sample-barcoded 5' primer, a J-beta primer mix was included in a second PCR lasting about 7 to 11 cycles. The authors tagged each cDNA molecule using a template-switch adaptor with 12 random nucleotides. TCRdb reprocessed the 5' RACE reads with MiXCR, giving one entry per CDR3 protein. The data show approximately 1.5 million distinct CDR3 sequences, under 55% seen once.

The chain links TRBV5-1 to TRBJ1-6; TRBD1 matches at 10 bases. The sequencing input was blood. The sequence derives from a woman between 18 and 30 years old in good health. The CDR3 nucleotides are TGCGCCAGCAGCGTCTTAGGGGACAGGGGTCTTTCACCCCTCCACTTT. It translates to CASSVLGDRGLSPLHF.